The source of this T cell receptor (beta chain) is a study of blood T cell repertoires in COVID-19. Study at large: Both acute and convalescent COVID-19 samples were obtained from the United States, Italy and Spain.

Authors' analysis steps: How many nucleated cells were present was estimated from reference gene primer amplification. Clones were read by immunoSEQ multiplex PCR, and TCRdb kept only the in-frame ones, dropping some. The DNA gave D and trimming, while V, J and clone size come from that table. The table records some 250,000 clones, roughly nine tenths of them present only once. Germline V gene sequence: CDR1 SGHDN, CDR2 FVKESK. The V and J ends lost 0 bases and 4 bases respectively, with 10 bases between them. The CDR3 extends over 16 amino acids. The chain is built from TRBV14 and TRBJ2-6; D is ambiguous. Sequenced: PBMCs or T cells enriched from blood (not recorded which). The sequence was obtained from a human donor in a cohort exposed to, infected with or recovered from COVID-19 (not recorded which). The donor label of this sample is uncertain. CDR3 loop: CASSQDQILGANVLTF. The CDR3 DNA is TGTGCCAGCAGCCAAGACCAGATTCTCGGGGCCAACGTCCTGACTTTC.